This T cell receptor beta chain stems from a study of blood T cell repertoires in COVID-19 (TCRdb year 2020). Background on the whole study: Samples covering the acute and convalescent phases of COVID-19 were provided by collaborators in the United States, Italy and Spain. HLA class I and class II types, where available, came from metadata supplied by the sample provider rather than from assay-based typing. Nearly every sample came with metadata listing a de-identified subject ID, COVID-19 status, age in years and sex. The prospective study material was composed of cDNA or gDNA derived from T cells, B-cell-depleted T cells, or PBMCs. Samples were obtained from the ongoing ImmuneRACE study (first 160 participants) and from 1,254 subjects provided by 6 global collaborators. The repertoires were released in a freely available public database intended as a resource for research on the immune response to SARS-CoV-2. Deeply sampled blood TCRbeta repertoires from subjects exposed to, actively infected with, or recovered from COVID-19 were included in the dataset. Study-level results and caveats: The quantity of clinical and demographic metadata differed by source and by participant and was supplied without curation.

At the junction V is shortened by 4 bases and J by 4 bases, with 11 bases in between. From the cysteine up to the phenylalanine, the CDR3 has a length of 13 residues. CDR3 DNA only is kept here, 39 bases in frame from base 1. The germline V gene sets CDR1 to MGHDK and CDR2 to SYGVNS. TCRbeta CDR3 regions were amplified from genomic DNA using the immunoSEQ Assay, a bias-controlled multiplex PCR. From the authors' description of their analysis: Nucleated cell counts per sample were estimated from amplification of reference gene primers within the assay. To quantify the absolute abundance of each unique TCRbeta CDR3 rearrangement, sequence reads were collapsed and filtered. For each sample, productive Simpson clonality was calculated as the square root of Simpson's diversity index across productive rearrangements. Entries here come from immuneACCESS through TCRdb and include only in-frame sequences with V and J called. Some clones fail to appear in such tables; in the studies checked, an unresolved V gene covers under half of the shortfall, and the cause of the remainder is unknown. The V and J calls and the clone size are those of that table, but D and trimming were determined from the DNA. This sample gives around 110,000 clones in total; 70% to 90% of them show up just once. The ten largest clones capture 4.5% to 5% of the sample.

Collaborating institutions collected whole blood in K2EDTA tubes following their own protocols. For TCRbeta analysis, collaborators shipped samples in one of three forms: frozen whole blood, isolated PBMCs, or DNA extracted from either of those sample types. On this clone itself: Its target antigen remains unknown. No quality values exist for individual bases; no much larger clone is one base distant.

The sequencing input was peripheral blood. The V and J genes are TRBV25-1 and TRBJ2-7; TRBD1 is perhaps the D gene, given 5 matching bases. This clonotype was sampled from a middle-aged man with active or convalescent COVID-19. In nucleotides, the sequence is TGTGCCAGCAGTGGACTGACAGAATACGAGCAGTACTTC. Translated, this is CASSGLTEYEQYF.